What follows is one T cell receptor (beta chain) and its context. The sample carries other DNA sequences with the same CDR3. V lost 2 bases and J 2 bases, leaving 7 bases between the germline ends. The CDR3 sequence is 14 residues long. CDR1 is KGHSH, CDR2 LQKENI, per germline. The sample comes from a study of blood T cell repertoires in COVID-19. Turning to the study itself: Sites across the United States, Italy and Spain contributed samples from acute and convalescent COVID-19. PBMCs, B-cell-depleted T cells, or T cells provided the cDNA or gDNA that made up the material.

In the original workflow: Researchers report that nucleated cell counts were estimated from reference gene primer amplification. Measured with immunoSEQ multiplex PCR; TCRdb has only the in-frame clones, and not every one. The D gene and trimming were derived from the DNA, and the V and J assignments and clone size from that table. The sample consists of over 95,000 clones, 85% to 90% of them appearing once. Material: peripheral blood. V and J are TRBV18 and TRBJ1-5; D may be TRBD1 (5 bases). This clonotype originated in a human donor with acute or convalescent COVID-19. The donor label of this sample is uncertain. As DNA, the CDR3 is TGTGCCAGCTCACCAGGGACTGGCAATCAGCCCCAGCATTTT. It codes for CASSPGTGNQPQHF.